What follows describes a single T cell receptor (beta chain). Antigen: not known. The data belong to a study of OX40 agonist ivuxolimab in advanced cancers. Overall study context: Dose-escalation patients suffered from hepatocellular carcinoma, melanoma, renal cell or head and neck cancer.

Findings of the study overall: Average numbers of expanded clones were greater in CD8+ T cells than in CD4+.

Using immunoSEQ multiplex PCR, the repertoire was profiled, and TCRdb retains in-frame clones only, with some absent. The repertoire holds approximately 23,000 clones, with 73% as singletons. The clonotype was recovered from an adult with an advanced solid tumor such as melanoma, head and neck, liver or kidney cancer. Sequences were derived from CD4+ or CD8+ T cells sorted from blood, sampled in a trial of the OX40 agonist ivuxolimab.

CDR3 bases: TGTGCCAGCAGCCAACAGGGGGCCCGTTCCTACGAGCAGTACTTC. Residues: CASSQQGARSYEQYF. The rearrangement joins TRBV14 to TRBJ2-7; TRBD1 matches at 8 bases. J was trimmed by 1 base and V by 2 bases; bases with no gene match: 4. The CDR3 length is 15 residues. Germline V gives CDR1 SGHDN, CDR2 FVKESK.